This paragraph covers one TCR beta chain sequence. This clone appeared a single time. This receptor's antigen is unknown. No clone much larger than this one lies a single base away; base qualities are absent. This sample was taken from a study of blood T cell repertoires in COVID-19 (dated by TCRdb to 2018 to 2021). Some background on the complete study: Samples covering the acute and convalescent phases of COVID-19 were provided by collaborators in the United States, Italy and Spain. The prospective study material was composed of cDNA or gDNA derived from T cells, B-cell-depleted T cells, or PBMCs. Subjects who had been exposed to COVID-19, were actively infected with it, or had recovered from it provided the deeply sampled blood TCRbeta repertoires that made up the dataset. The repertoires were made available in a free public database intended to serve as a resource for research on the immune response to SARS-CoV-2. The samples were drawn from the first 160 participants of the ongoing ImmuneRACE study and from 1,254 subjects provided by 6 global collaborators. Sample metadata almost always included a de-identified subject ID, COVID-19 status, age in years and sex. Where available, HLA class I and class II types were taken from metadata supplied by the sample provider and were not determined by assay-based typing. Points the paper makes about the study in general: How much clinical and demographic metadata was included differed by source and by participant, and the metadata was provided uncurated.

Looking up the germline V gene yields CDR1 ENHRY and CDR2 SYGVKD. V ends up 5 bases short and J 5 bases short, with an unmatched junction base count of 4. Reading from cysteine to phenylalanine, the CDR3 counts 14 amino acids. The sequence is cut down to CDR3 DNA, 42 bases in frame from base 1. Collaborating institutions collected whole blood in K2EDTA tubes following their own protocols. For TCRbeta analysis, collaborators shipped samples in one of three forms: frozen whole blood, isolated PBMCs, or DNA extracted from either of those sample types. TCRbeta CDR3 regions were amplified from genomic DNA by means of the immunoSEQ Assay, a bias-controlled multiplex PCR. Per the source publication's procedure: Nucleated cell counts per sample were estimated from amplification of reference gene primers within the assay. To quantify the absolute abundance of each unique TCRbeta CDR3 rearrangement, sequence reads were collapsed and filtered. For each sample, productive Simpson clonality was calculated as the square root of Simpson's diversity index over productive rearrangements. The source is immuneACCESS, and TCRdb retained only in-frame sequences with V and J called. Part of the clones is not carried over; for the studies checked, unresolved V genes explain less than half of this, and the remainder is unexplained. V and J calls and clone size are given by that table; D and trimming were obtained from the DNA. The sample table contains 55,000 to 65,000 clones; only one count was recorded for more than 70% of them. The ten biggest clones cover around 6.9% of the sample.

Recombination linked TRBV10-3 to TRBJ1-5, with 9 junctional bases fitting TRBD1. The sequencing sample was made of peripheral blood. This clonotype originated in a man aged 60 to 69 with active or convalescent COVID-19. The nucleotides read TGTGCCATCAGTCGGGACAGGGATGATCAGCCCCAGCATTTT. This sequence encodes CAISRDRDDQPQHF.